This TCR beta chain appears in the sequencing data of a study of T cell repertoires in cytomegalovirus infection. From the reads, TCRdb called clonotypes with MiXCR, one entry per CDR3 protein. The repertoire holds 35,000 to 55,000 distinct CDR3 sequences, with 20% as singletons. Per the germline V gene, CDR1 is ENHRY and CDR2 is SYGVKD. CDR3 length equals 14 residues. V dropped 6 bases and J dropped 5; count of bases not matched to a gene: 8. As concerns this clonotype: Its antigen is as yet unknown.

The study's findings and limits: What dominated the ex vivo response were HLA-C-restricted CMV-specific TCR beta clonotypes.

Sequencing used PBMCs, sequenced either directly or after in vitro stimulation (not recorded which). The sequence came from a human donor in good health (CMV status not recorded). Some clones in this sample may be carry-over from other donors' samples. V usage is TRBV10-3 and J usage is TRBJ2-7; TRBD2 aligns across 9 bases. The CDR3 bases are TGTGCCATCAGGGGACTAGCCCGCAGTAACGAGCAGTACTTC. Protein sequence: CAIRGLARSNEQYF.